This TCR beta chain is drawn from a study of T cells in Graves' hyperthyroidism and ophthalmopathy. Study-wide findings and caveats: A 13 V-J model separated ophthalmopathy from stable hyperthyroidism. Most expanded thyroid clonotypes above 0.001 recurred in blood. The model made its ophthalmopathy prediction, and onset followed a median approximately six months later.

This clonotype was observed a handful of times. Antigen unknown. A much larger clone differs by one base, so this may be a read error. Researchers took RNA transcripts and amplified the TCR beta CDR3 regions from them. Researchers ran a first-round RT-PCR on the TCR CDR3 using the HTBI primer set. MiXCR was run by TCRdb on the multiplex PCR reads, yielding one entry per CDR3 protein. The sample consists of 490,000 or so distinct CDR3 sequences, about 46% of them appearing once. Deletions cut 2 bases from V and 3 bases from J, with 5 bases between. The CDR3 spans 12 residues. Germline loops: CDR1 SEHNR, CDR2 FQNEAQ (reference sequence). Reasons for excluding patients were uncontrolled infection, other autoimmune disease, pregnancy or lactation.

V and J are TRBV7-9 and TRBJ2-7; D gene ambiguous. The sample was peripheral blood or thyroid tissue (not recorded which). This TCR came from an adult woman with Graves' disease, either hyperthyroidism or ophthalmopathy (not recorded which). The CDR3 DNA reads as TGTGCCAGCAGCTTAAACCTCTACGAGCAGTACTTC. Its translation is CASSLNLYEQYF. The variable domain in full, completed from reference TRBV7-9 and TRBJ2-7, reads DTGVSQNPRHKITKRGQNVTFRCDPISEHNRLYWYRQTLGQGPEFLTYFQNEAQLEKSRLLSDRFSAERPKGSFSTLEIQRTEQGDSAMYLCASSLNLYEQYFGPGTRLTVT.